The 27 T cell receptor beta chains below come from one sample, sequenced in a study of shared clonotypes between healthy human individuals. The repertoire was sequenced with immunoSEQ multiplex PCR; TCRdb's copy has only in-frame clones and lacks some. The sample records around 990,000 clones, around three quarters being singletons. The sample comprised memory CD4+ T cells from PBMCs. Stated subset: CD45RA-negative fraction. Source of these receptors: a man aged 18 to 30 in good health. Some clones in this sample may be carry-over from other donors' samples.

The chain recombines TRBV19 with TRBJ1-2, with a weak D call TRBD1 (5 bases). Germline CDR1 and CDR2: LNHDA and SQIVND (reference sequence). V was pared by 0 bases and J by 2 bases, with 22 bases between. The CDR3 spans 19 residues. The CDR3 DNA reads TGTGCCAGTAGTATAGATCTATGGAGGGGCCAGTTAGACAACTATGGCTACACCTTC. Amino acid sequence: CASSIDLWRGQLDNYGYTF.

Regarding this clone: Without the conserved terminal phenylalanine or tryptophan, this CDR3 likely stems from a read error. Because the CDR3's place on the DNA is in doubt, the DNA is left out and the CDR3 is given as listed by TCRdb. The chain employs TRBV5-6 and TRBJ2-7; the table's D gene call, TRBD1, was not cross checked with the DNA. The CDR3 spans 10 amino acids, including both terminal residues. Germline-derived CDR1 and CDR2 are SGHDT and YYEEEE. CDR3 in amino acids: CASSPGQEWA.

V usage is TRBV9 and J usage is TRBJ2-5; D may match TRBD1 or TRBD2 (5 bases each). Trimming pared 0 bases from V and 5 bases from J, leaving 14 bases between. CDR1 and CDR2 (germline): SGDLS, YYNGEE. The CDR3 consists of 15 residues. CDR3 in amino acids: CASSVAGTWGETQYF. The DNA of the CDR3 is TGTGCCAGCAGCGTAGCGGGGACCTGGGGGGAGACCCAGTACTTC.

The V and J genes are TRBV14 and TRBJ1-2, with D possibly matching TRBD1 (5 bases). V was trimmed by 5 bases and J by 7 bases, leaving 14 bases between them. Germline V CDR1 and CDR2: SGHDN, FVKESK. The CDR3 has 13 amino acids. The CDR3 region has the DNA TGTGCCAGCAGCATGGGGCAGCATATTGGCTACACCTTC. Its protein product is CASSMGQHIGYTF.

The chain joins TRBV6-1 to TRBJ2-7; perhaps TRBD1 as D (5 bases). This CDR3 contains 15 residues. V was pared by 3 bases and J by 2 bases, with 14 bases between. Looked up from germline, CDR1 is MNHNS and CDR2 is SASEGT. CDR3 in DNA: TGTGCCAGCAGTGAGGGGTCAGGGCTAACCTACGAGCAGTACTTC. Protein sequence: CASSEGSGLTYEQYF.

This clone was seen a few times. The chain uses TRBV5-1 and TRBJ2-5; TRBD2 agrees at 9 bases. CDR3 size: 17 residues. The V and J ends lost 5 bases and 2 bases, in that order; junction bases with no gene match: 13. CDR1 is SGHRS, CDR2 YFSETQ, per germline. In DNA, the CDR3 is TGCGCCAGCAGGTCCGGAGGGACTAGCCGGGGGCAAGAGACCCAGTACTTC. It yields the protein CASRSGGTSRGQETQYF.

This clone was counted only a few times. The chain couples TRBV7-8 to TRBJ2-3, with D perhaps TRBD2 (5 bases). Germline assignment: CDR1 SGHVS and CDR2 FQNEAQ. V was shortened by 0 bases and J by 1 base, with 14 bases between the two germline ends. CDR3 size: 17 residues. The CDR3 sequence is CASSLAGRGRGTDTQYF. CDR3 sequence (DNA): TGTGCCAGCAGCTTAGCTGGACGAGGGAGAGGCACAGATACGCAGTATTTT.

This clone occurred once. This chain links TRBV6-1 with TRBJ2-7; 8 nucleotides agree with TRBD2. The CDR3 spans 15 residues. Germline V gene lookup returns CDR1 MNHNS and CDR2 SASEGT. Germline trimming cut 6 bases from V and 2 bases from J; bases unmatched to any gene: 9. CDR3 protein: CASSVSGTKAYEQYF. The CDR3, as DNA: TGTGCCAGCAGCGTTAGCGGGACCAAGGCCTACGAGCAGTACTTC.

This chain connects TRBV11-3 to TRBJ2-1; TRBD2 matches 7 bases. Germline CDR1 and CDR2: SGHNT and YENEEA. Trimming cost V 1 base and J 3 bases; bases outside gene matches: 3. The CDR3 contains 15 residues. CDR3 amino acids: CASSLGGGYYNEQFF. CDR3 sequence (DNA): TGTGCCAGCAGCTTAGGGGGAGGGTACTACAATGAGCAGTTCTTC. The whole variable domain, filled in from reference TRBV11-3 and TRBJ2-1, reads EAGVVQSPRYKIIEKKQPVAFWCNPISGHNTLYWYLQNLGQGPELLIRYENEEAVDDSQLPKDRFSAERLKGVDSTLKIQPAELGDSAVYLCASSLGGGYYNEQFFGPGTRLTVL.

This rearrangement joins TRBV5-1 to TRBJ1-2; a weak D match, TRBD1 (6 bases). The CDR3 has 13 residues. V was cut by 0 bases and J by 10 bases, with 13 bases left in between. Germline lookup yields CDR1 SGHRS and CDR2 YFSETQ. The CDR3, as DNA: TGCGCCAGCAGCTTGGACAGGGCTGTCGTCTACACCTTC. Protein: CASSLDRAVVYTF.

In this sample, this clone turned up a few times. CDR3 DNA: TGCAGCGTGAGGAGGGACGGCACCTACAATGAGCAGTTCTTC. This translates into CSVRRDGTYNEQFF. J is TRBJ2-1 and V is TRBV29-1, with a tentative D call TRBD2 (6 bases). Germline CDR1 reads SQVTM; CDR2 reads ANQGSEA. The CDR3 totals 14 residues. Trimming took off 6 bases at V and 2 bases at J, with 14 bases between the two ends.

The genes are TRBV5-6 and TRBJ2-1; no reliable D call. The length of the CDR3 is 13 residues. Germline V gene lookup returns CDR1 SGHDT and CDR2 YYEEEE. The V and J ends lost 0 bases and 7 bases respectively, with 8 bases between them. The chain's CDR3 is CASSLVPENEQFF. The CDR3 DNA is TGTGCCAGCAGCTTGGTTCCAGAAAATGAGCAGTTCTTC.

This clone was detected a few times. This sequence joins TRBV7-2 and TRBJ2-3; D assignment may be TRBD1 or TRBD2 (5 bases each). CDR1 and CDR2 (germline): SGHTA, FQGNSA. V shed 5 bases and J shed 6 bases, with 15 bases lying between them. This CDR3 comprises 14 residues. In nucleotides, the CDR3 is TGTGCCAGCAGCCCGGGACCCCAAGGGGATACGCAGTATTTT. Translated, it gives CASSPGPQGDTQYF.

This clone occurred once. The chain uses TRBV7-3 and TRBJ2-5; no firm D call. Germline loops: CDR1 SGHTA, CDR2 FQGTGA. The length of the CDR3 is 14 residues. V lost 2 bases, J lost 5 bases, and 12 bases lay in between. Here the CDR3 DNA reads TGTGCCAGCAGCTTAGGCAGAGGAAGGGAGACCCAGTACTTC. Protein product: CASSLGRGRETQYF.

The chain has TRBV5-5 and TRBJ2-6, with TRBD2 matching over 8 bases. The germline gives CDR1 SGHKS, CDR2 YYEKEE (reference sequence). The CDR3 runs to 19 residues. V lost 5 bases and J lost 3; bases outside the gene matches: 16. CDR3 in amino acids: CASSFVGSGSLGGANVLTF. Here the CDR3 DNA reads TGTGCCAGCAGTTTTGTAGGGAGCGGGAGTCTCGGTGGGGCCAACGTCCTGACTTTC.

The chain uses TRBV7-9 and TRBJ2-1; 12 nucleotides align to TRBD2. Germline values: CDR1 SEHNR, CDR2 FQNEAQ (reference sequence). The CDR3 runs to 17 residues. The CDR3 is CATRSPTSGSSYNEQFF. Here the CDR3 DNA reads TGTGCTACGCGGTCCCCGACTAGCGGGAGTTCCTACAATGAGCAGTTCTTC.

The chain is built from TRBV5-4 and TRBJ2-5; tentatively, D is TRBD1 or TRBD2 (5 bases each). The germline V gene has CDR1 SGHNT and CDR2 YYREEE (reference sequence). V lost 4 bases, J lost 5 bases, and 27 bases lay in between. The CDR3 has 18 amino acids. As DNA, the CDR3 is TGTGCCAGCAGCCTTTCACCTTATGGACTGGCCCAGGGCGAGACCCAGTACTTC. Protein sequence: CASSLSPYGLAQGETQYF.

This clone was seen a handful of times. The chain is built from TRBV5-1 and TRBJ1-5; D uncertain. Germline values: CDR1 SGHRS, CDR2 YFSETQ. CDR3 length: 14 residues. The V and J ends lost 3 bases and 0 bases respectively, with 7 bases between them. The CDR3 sequence: CASSSVYSNQPQHF. CDR3 bases: TGCGCCAGCAGCTCTGTGTATAGCAATCAGCCCCAGCATTTT.

This rearrangement joins TRBV28 to TRBJ1-4; D not resolved. The V gene lost 6 bases and the J gene lost 7 bases, with 12 bases spanning the gap. CDR3 length: 13 amino acids. Germline V gives CDR1 MDHEN, CDR2 SYDVKM. CDR3 amino acids: CASRSRGVEKLFF. CDR3 bases: TGTGCCAGCAGATCCCGGGGTGTTGAAAAACTGTTTTTT.

This chain connects TRBV6-9 to TRBJ1-2; 8 bases align to TRBD1. Germline lookup yields CDR1 MNHGY and CDR2 SVAAGI. Unmatched junction bases numbered 9, after V lost 0 bases and J lost 3 bases. This CDR3 spans 17 amino acids. CDR3 coding DNA: TGTGCCAGCAGTTATTCGCCCCCTGGACAGGGCTACTATGGCTACACCTTC. Its translation: CASSYSPPGQGYYGYTF.

V gene TRBV5-1 combines with J gene TRBJ2-1, with a tentative D call TRBD2 (5 bases). V was cut by 4 bases and J by 9 bases, with 11 bases left in between. From germline, CDR1 is SGHRS and CDR2 YFSETQ. The CDR3 runs to 12 residues. CDR3 sequence reads: CASSPDFGEQFF. Here the CDR3 DNA reads TGCGCCAGCAGCCCGGACTTCGGTGAGCAGTTCTTC.

The V call is TRBV6-5, the J call TRBJ1-2; TRBD1 aligns across 11 bases. The length of the CDR3 is 12 residues. V was clipped by 8 bases and J by 4 bases; unmatched bases: 0. Germline V lookup: CDR1 MNHEY, CDR2 SVGAGI. In DNA form, the CDR3 reads TGTGCCAGCGGGACAGGGGGCTATGGCTACACCTTC. Its translation is CASGTGGYGYTF.

This clone was counted only a few times. The chain is built from TRBV9 and TRBJ2-2, with D possibly matching TRBD2 (5 bases). Germline lookup yields CDR1 SGDLS and CDR2 YYNGEE. Trimming cost V 0 bases and J 7 bases, with 16 bases left between them. CDR3 length: 16 amino acids. As DNA, the CDR3 is TGTGCCAGCAGCGTAGGTTTGGGAGTTCGGGACGGGGAGCTGTTTTTT. Translation gives CASSVGLGVRDGELFF.

This chain connects TRBV5-1 to TRBJ2-1; possible D gene TRBD2, 6 bases. The V end was cut by 0 bases, the J end by 6 bases, with 16 bases between. CDR3 length equals 16 residues. Per the germline V gene, CDR1 is SGHRS and CDR2 is YFSETQ. The chain's CDR3 is CASSLAGSPGSNEQFF. Here the CDR3 DNA reads TGCGCCAGCAGCTTGGCCGGGAGTCCGGGGAGCAATGAGCAGTTCTTC. Variable domain in full (rest from reference TRBV5-1 and TRBJ2-1): KAGVTQTPRYLIKTRGQQVTLSCSPISGHRSVSWYQQTPGQGLQFLFEYFSETQRNKGNFPGRFSGRQFSNSRSEMNVSTLELGDSALYLCASSLAGSPGSNEQFFGPGTRLTVL.

J is TRBJ2-6 and V is TRBV28; 8 bases fit TRBD1. CDR1 is MDHEN and CDR2 is SYDVKM in the germline V gene. The CDR3 is 16 residues long. The trim removed 4 bases at V and 4 bases at J, leaving 6 bases unmatched. CDR3 sequence (DNA): TGTGCCAGCAGTTCGACAGGGGTAAACGGGGCCAACGTCCTGACTTTC. Its translation: CASSSTGVNGANVLTF.

The chain recombines TRBV27 with TRBJ2-7; the match to TRBD1 covers 8 bases. The germline gives CDR1 MNHEY, CDR2 SMNVEV (reference sequence). J lost 2 bases, V lost 5 bases, and 2 bases had no gene match. The CDR3 covers 13 residues. The CDR3 DNA reads TGTGCCAGCAGTCCGGGACAGGCCTACGAGCAGTACTTC. Translating it yields CASSPGQAYEQYF.

V usage is TRBV5-1 and J usage is TRBJ2-1; D gene uncertain. The CDR3 runs 13 residues. Germline V CDR1 and CDR2: SGHRS, YFSETQ. Between the trimmed V and J ends, which lost 4 bases and 7 bases, there was a span of 12 bases. CDR3 residues: CASSQLGPNEQFF. CDR3 coding DNA: TGCGCCAGCAGCCAGTTGGGTCCGAATGAGCAGTTCTTC.